This T cell receptor beta chain was retrieved from a study of cytomegalovirus exposure and HLA in healthy donors (dated by TCRdb to 2016 to 2017). In the study overall: An earlier analysis of fewer than 750 of the donors reported approximately 260 Gb of sequence data and 95 million to 130 million unique TCR beta sequences obtained from some 170 million T cells. Among roughly 400 genotyped donors of the cohort, an average of around 250,000 unique TCR beta nucleotide sequences was sequenced per donor, of which about 18% were non-productive. In a later analysis, previously published TCR beta repertoires from 666 donors were re-analyzed and high-resolution HLA genotyping was added so that TCR occurrence patterns could be studied. The study aimed to test whether signatures of past pathogen exposure could be identified by cataloging public T cell receptors. The study used immunosequencing to profile the T cell repertoires of approximately 640 subjects and linked those repertoires to cytomegalovirus serostatus. Genome-wide SNP genotypes for about three fifths of the 666 donors were used in a later genetic analysis, which treated that subset as a discovery cohort. Donor age, sex, ethnicity and CMV serostatus were compiled alongside the repertoire data. Besides the first cohort of approximately 670 subjects, a separate validation cohort made up of roughly 120 different subjects was used. Rather than using new phenotypic data, the later analysis identified candidate immune exposures from TCR beta sequences and from how often those sequences occurred across donors. The number of donors typed differed by locus, with about 629-640 for A, B, C, DRB1 and DQB1, roughly 550 for DQA1, 600 to 610 for DPA1, and approximately 470 for DPB1. An earlier analysis of 587 of the donors used high-throughput TCR beta sequencing to judge whether each TCR beta V gene segment behaved as functional or pseudogenic. Both class I and class II loci were covered by HLA typing, at four-digit resolution. Around 330 gigabases of sequencing data and around 80 million unique TCR sequences made up an early release that covered some 640 HLA-typed donors. To predict cytomegalovirus infection status, the study brought together high-throughput TCR immunosequencing, statistical association of individual TCRs with disease status, and machine learning. About five DR-DQ haplotypes were handled as single units for association and clustering, since linkage in the cohort was strong. All discovery cohort repertoires had been generated using a single sequencing platform. Of the approximately 370 genotyped donors, less than 90% were placed in the genetic ancestry cluster associated with self-reported Caucasian donors.

A remark on this clone: Its antigen is unknown. No base-level quality is on record; no much larger clone is a single base apart.

The CDR3 runs 13 amino acids, cysteine and phenylalanine included. The retained sequence is limited to the CDR3, 39 bases, with the frame set at the first base. Germline trimming: 5 bases from V, 13 bases from J; junction bases outside gene matches: 14. Based on the germline V gene, the CDR1 and CDR2 sequences are SGDLS and YYNGEE. On the study overall, not on this receptor specifically: While some public TCRs were present in many individuals, most TCR sequences turned up only very rarely across donors. When HLA alleles, especially DR and DQ, strongly co-occurred, attributing TCR associations to individual alleles was difficult. In a later analysis, 15,000 to 20,000 TCR beta sequences were associated with specific HLA alleles at a false discovery rate of 0.05. A group of highly shared sequence variants was considered likely to be a technical artifact of the sequencing pipeline. The classifier was reported to diagnose cytomegalovirus status with high specificity and sensitivity in both the original cohort and the validation cohort. Linkage disequilibrium might explain the correlated functional status among segregating V segments, but an unknown experimental factor could not be ruled out. The authors suggested that the approach could potentially be generalized to other disease states and immunological phenotypes. According to a later genetic analysis, donors in an Asian-associated ancestry cluster had fewer N-insertions in productive TCRs than the approximately 690-donor mean. A few of the identified cytomegalovirus-associated TCR beta chains were confirmed in vitro to be specific for cytomegalovirus antigens. Because counts were too low, some 16 rarely observed V segments, including chromosome 9 orphons, were excluded from the earlier analysis of some 540 of the donors. Compared with equally common non-associated chains, HLA-associated TCR beta chains in a later analysis were more clonally expanded and had lower generation probabilities. Broadly in line with IMGT annotations, most TCR beta V segments showed up in productive rearrangements about 90% or about 30% of the time in an earlier analysis of some 590 of the donors. Some IMGT-functional V segments, including TRBV6-2 and TRBV6-3, could not be told apart with the 87-base-pair reads, so those segments were excluded. In a later analysis, TCR association rates were found to vary across HLA loci, with the most associated TCRs seen for DRB1 alleles and the fewest for HLA-C alleles. In a later genetic analysis, a missense DCLRE1C variant was associated with V-gene and J-gene trimming of TCR beta chains, and the association was replicated in an independent cohort. Because some donors lacked HLA typing at each locus, the association tests relied only on the typed subset. According to a later analysis, most CMV-associated TCR beta chains appeared to be HLA-restricted, and the HLA associations seemed to be driven largely by CMV exposure. Only TCR beta chains were sequenced in this cohort, and the absence of alpha or paired-chain data limited detectable features. For the cohort, immune exposure information was limited to CMV serostatus. Presence/absence analyses assumed roughly uniform sequencing depth across donors, an assumption that may not hold. A total of fewer than 200 TCR beta chains were listed by the study as associated with cytomegalovirus. According to a later analysis, parvovirus B19, influenza, CMV and Epstein-Barr virus appeared linked to several top co-occurrence clusters. A further reported finding was that TCR beta sequences accurately predicted the HLA-A and HLA-B alleles for most subjects in the first cohort.

The cohort consisted of some 730 healthy bone marrow donors. Cohort members were all nominally healthy when sampled, although unrecorded immune exposures were likely present. The donor was CMV seronegative and was included in the group of about 350 seronegative cohort members. A peripheral blood sample was provided by each donor, and peripheral blood mononuclear cells were used for TCR beta sequencing. The Qiagen DNeasy Blood Extraction Kit was used to extract genomic DNA from the blood cell samples. Receptors were amplified or captured by the immunoSEQ multiplex PCR assay. For the multiplex PCR, a mixture combining 60 forward primers for TCR Vbeta segments and 13 reverse primers for TCR Jbeta segments was used. A multiplex PCR assay on genomic DNA amplified the CDR3 region of rearranged TCR beta genes. The amplified TCR beta libraries were sequenced on the Illumina HiSeq System as 87-base-pair reads. Regarding the original processing steps: A later analysis tallied approximately 87 million unique TCR beta chains across the 700 or so repertoires, and some 10 million of those chains were shared by two or more donors. Raw reads were error-corrected and collapsed into unique sequences by a nearest-neighbor algorithm in which closely related sequences were merged to remove PCR and sequencing errors. V, D and J gene segments were assigned by aligning CDR3 sequences to IMGT reference sequences. For a sequence to be retained, a match of at least six nucleotides to both a V gene segment and a J gene segment was required. Rearrangements were called productive when the CDR3 lacked stop codons and stayed in frame with V and J; all others were non-productive. CDR3 was defined by IMGT convention, running from the second conserved V-encoded cysteine to the conserved J-encoded phenylalanine. The earlier analysis of some 600 of the donors excluded sequences that lacked an unambiguous match to a single V gene segment. An earlier analysis of around 600 of the donors classified V segments as functional when productive rearrangements were above 56.7% and as segregating when the standard deviation between donors was above 5%. A statistical classification framework was built to diagnose cytomegalovirus status from the catalog of TCR beta chain sequences. A later analysis assigned V and J genes by comparing TCR nucleotide sequences with IMGT/GENE-DB human TR gene sequences. In a later analysis, CDR3 sequences and most-parsimonious VDJ recombination scenarios were assigned using the TCRdist pipeline. A later analysis defined each TCR beta chain by its CDR3 amino acid sequence plus V-gene family, and excluded reads lacking a unique V-gene family. A later analysis removed 592 highly shared, low-generation-probability nucleotide sequences to deal with suspected cross-contamination and a sequencing artifact. In a later analysis, a clonal expansion index for each public chain was calculated from normalized within-repertoire ranks of inferred template counts. In a later analysis, generation probabilities were computed with a VDJ recombination model fitted to out-of-frame rearrangements, and the resulting probabilities were checked against IGoR. Hypergeometric tests were used in a later analysis to score TCR-TCR, TCR-HLA and TCR-CMV co-occurrence, with a repertoire-size bias correction applied to the TCR pairs. To estimate false discovery rates, a later analysis permuted the HLA or CMV assignments 20 times. A later analysis grouped co-occurring TCRs with DBSCAN, adding TCRdist sequence similarity when clustering within HLA-allele-positive subsets. Repertoires with fewer than 30,000 or more than 120,000 public chains were left out of co-occurrence clustering, as were about 5 repertoires with anomalous nucleotide sharing. Not all clones reach the TCRdb copy of this immuneACCESS table, which keeps in-frame sequences only. Checked studies attribute under half of the gap to unresolved V genes and leave the rest unexplained. That table is the source of V, J and clone size, and D and trimming were worked out from the DNA. In all, the sample holds more than 90,000 clones, and 76% of those were seen once. The top ten clonotypes cover over 3.5% of the sample.

Here the chain combines TRBV9 and TRBJ2-7, with 8 bases matching TRBD1. The receptor was isolated from a man aged 35 to 55 in good health and CMV-seronegative. Sequenced input: PBMCs. The CDR3 protein sequence reads: CASSAGQGSPAYF. The DNA sequence is as follows: TGTGCCAGCAGTGCCGGACAGGGAAGTCCTGCTTACTTC.